This T cell receptor (beta chain) appears in the sequencing data of a study of post-analysis software for immune sequencing data. For the study at large: The courses of disease that were included comprised relapsing-remitting, secondary progressive and progressive-relapsing multiple sclerosis.

Germline CDR1 is MDHEN and CDR2 is SYDVKM. This CDR3 region has 16 residues. On this clonotype itself: Its antigen is unidentified. An end of the junction differs from the germline gene, which may be a read error.

Study-level results: The F measure placed samples prepared in the same batch into strongly shared clusters. People with multiple sclerosis had a significantly lower normalized Chao1 diversity than controls did. TRBV5-6, TRBV5-1 and TRBV20-1 were among five TRBV segments more frequent in patients than controls.

Researchers reported that TCR beta cDNA libraries carried unique molecular identifiers. T cells numbering roughly 1 to 10 million gave rise to roughly 0.5 million cDNA molecules. Each CDR3 protein gets one entry after TCRdb re-called the PCR reads with MiXCR. The sample carries about 760,000 distinct CDR3 sequences, roughly 30% recorded once. The specimen was blood. This chain links TRBV28 with TRBJ2-3; tentatively, D is TRBD1 (5 bases). The sequence derives from a girl aged 10-17 years with multiple sclerosis. The CDR3 region is CASSRQRGLSTGTQYF. The CDR3 nucleotides read TGTGCCAGCAGTCGTCAAAGAGGCTTAAGCACAGGTACGCAGTATTTT.